This T cell receptor beta chain was sequenced during a study of Ad26.COV2.S vaccination and SARS-CoV-2 variants. As for this clone: Its antigen is undetermined.

V lost 2 bases and J lost 2; bases outside the gene matches: 1. Germline V gene sequence: CDR1 MNHEY, CDR2 SVGAGI. CDR3 size: 15 residues. Measured with immunoSEQ multiplex PCR; TCRdb has only the in-frame clones, and not every one. The sample has some 460,000 clones; approximately 90% are singletons. Study-level results: It was found that vaccine and placebo recipients had similar non-spike TCR breadth. Analytic work on TCR breadth and depth might have understated the full extent of total T cell responses.

Treatment meaning: some 20 received Ad26.COV2.S at low or high dose, single or two shots; five or six received placebo; per-sample allocation not given. Samples came from day 63 after the first vaccine or placebo injection. Whoever gave the sample was an adult aged 18-55 years in Boston. The sample here was peripheral blood, taken in a trial of Ad26.COV2.S vaccine versus placebo. The J gene is TRBJ2-1, the V gene TRBV6-5; 9 nucleotides line up with TRBD1. The clonotype was recovered from a person aged 18-65 years who received the Ad26.COV2.S COVID-19 vaccine or a placebo. The CDR3 loop reads CASSYGTGTYNEQFF. The CDR3 region has the DNA TGTGCCAGCAGTTACGGGACAGGGACCTACAATGAGCAGTTCTTC.